The 23 T cell receptor beta chains given below trace back to one sample, sequenced in a study of T cell responses to AZD1222 COVID-19 vaccine. Repertoires were generated with immunoSEQ multiplex PCR, while TCRdb's copy carries only in-frame clones and drops some. The sample lists roughly 130,000 clones, roughly nine tenths occurring once. Sequencing used peripheral blood, obtained on day 0 of AZD1222 vaccination. The source is an adult in good health.

The chain combines TRBV7-8 with TRBJ2-5; 7 positions agree with TRBD1. With V trimmed by 5 bases and J by 4 bases, 4 bases remained unmatched. The germline V gene encodes CDR1 SGHVS and CDR2 FQNEAQ. This CDR3 has 13 amino acids. The CDR3 coding sequence is TGTGCCAGCAGCAGGAACAGGGGAGAGACCCAGTACTTC. Translation: CASSRNRGETQYF.

The chain carries TRBV2 and TRBJ1-2; D is ambiguous. The CDR3 has 12 residues. With 3 bases removed from V and 7 bases from J, the gap between germline ends came to 9 bases. Germline CDR1 and CDR2: SNHLY and FYNNEI. The CDR3: CASSDNRRGYTF. CDR3 in DNA: TGTGCCAGCAGTGACAACCGCCGTGGCTACACCTTC. The variable domain in full, with the rest retrieved from reference TRBV2 and TRBJ1-2, is EPEVTQTPSHQVTQMGQEVILRCVPISNHLYFYWYRQILGQKVEFLVSFYNNEISEKSEIFDDQFSVERPDGSNFTLKIRSTKLEDSAMYFCASSDNRRGYTFGSGTRLTVV.

The chain couples TRBV29-1 to TRBJ1-4; D is unresolved. Germline V CDR1 and CDR2: SQVTM, ANQGSEA. The CDR3 runs 13 residues. The V end was cut by 7 bases, the J end by 8 bases, with 17 bases between. The chain's CDR3 is CSARDSLEEKLFF. In DNA, the CDR3 is TGCAGCGCGAGGGATTCCCTGGAAGAAAAACTGTTTTTT.

This clone was found once. This chain uses TRBV11-2 with TRBJ2-5; D unclear. CDR1 is SGHAT, CDR2 FQNNGV, per germline. This CDR3 comprises 16 residues. Trimming took off 2 bases at V and 1 base at J, with 14 bases between the two ends. The CDR3 sequence: CASSLLGPWTQETQYF. In nucleotides, the CDR3 is TGTGCCAGCAGCTTACTGGGCCCCTGGACCCAAGAGACCCAGTACTTC.

The genes are TRBV4-3 and TRBJ2-7; TRBD2 matches at 9 bases. The CDR3 is 15 amino acids. V gave up 1 base and J gave up 2 bases; unmatched junction bases: 3. Germline-derived CDR1 and CDR2 are LGHNA and YSLEER. The chain's CDR3 is CASSQGLAGTYEQYF. In nucleotides, the CDR3 is TGCGCCAGCAGCCAAGGCCTAGCGGGGACCTACGAGCAGTACTTC.

DNA of the CDR3: TGTGCCAGCAGCTTCGCCCTAGCGGGGAGTCTGACCTTCAATGAGCAGTTCTTC. Residues: CASSFALAGSLTFNEQFF. V and J are TRBV7-8 and TRBJ2-1; 9 bases align to TRBD2. Trimming took 3 bases from V and 6 from J; bases not matched to a gene: 15. The germline CDR1 and CDR2 sequences are SGHVS and FQNEAQ. This CDR3 comprises 18 residues.

This chain uses TRBV11-3 with TRBJ2-1; 8 positions agree with TRBD2. Germline V gene data show CDR1 as SGHNT and CDR2 as YENEEA. This CDR3 spans 16 amino acids. The junction had 5 bases not matched to a gene; V was cut back by 0 bases and J by 4 bases. The CDR3 DNA is TGTGCCAGCAGCTTAGACGATAGCGGGATTTACAATGAGCAGTTCTTC. It yields the protein CASSLDDSGIYNEQFF.

The chain links TRBV11-2 to TRBJ2-1; 8 bases line up with TRBD1. The CDR3 consists of 13 residues. The germline gives CDR1 SGHAT, CDR2 FQNNGV. With 3 bases clipped from V and 6 bases from J, the junction kept 1 base outside the gene matches. CDR3 loop: CASSFDRGNEQFF. The CDR3 nucleotides read TGTGCCAGCAGCTTCGACAGGGGCAATGAGCAGTTCTTC.

The CDR3 region is CASSLGANTEAFF. For the CDR3, the DNA is TGTGCCAGCAGTTTAGGGGCCAACACTGAAGCTTTCTTT. The chain is built from TRBV12-3 or TRBV12-4 and TRBJ1-1; D is unresolved. The CDR3 has 13 residues. V gave up 1 base and J gave up 2 bases, with 5 bases separating them.

The chain has TRBV7-8 and TRBJ1-6, with D tentatively TRBD1 (5 bases). Germline lookup yields CDR1 SGHVS and CDR2 FQNEAQ. The CDR3 runs to 15 residues. V lost 1 base to trimming and J lost 7 bases, with 11 bases between them. The CDR3 here is CASSLGGGPNSPLHF. DNA for the CDR3: TGTGCCAGCAGCTTAGGGGGCGGGCCGAATTCACCCCTCCACTTT. Filled out from reference TRBV7-8 and TRBJ1-6, the complete variable domain reads GAGVSQSPRYKVAKRGQDVALRCDPISGHVSLFWYQQALGQGPEFLTYFQNEAQLDKSGLPSDRFFAERPEGSVSTLKIQRTQQEDSAVYLCASSLGGGPNSPLHFGNGTRLTVT.

As to this clone: Other DNA sequences of this sample code for an identical CDR3. The rearrangement links TRBV2 to TRBJ1-3; D is unresolved. V was pared by 6 bases and J by 0 bases, with 0 bases between. Germline CDR1 reads SNHLY; CDR2 reads FYNNEI. The CDR3 contains 11 residues. The DNA for the CDR3 is TGTGCCAGCAGCTCTGGAAACACCATATATTTT. It encodes CASSSGNTIYF.

The gene calls are TRBV7-9 and TRBJ2-3, with no clear D. Per the germline V gene, CDR1 is SEHNR and CDR2 is FQNEAQ (reference sequence). V lost 2 bases and J lost 0, with 12 bases in between. CDR3 length equals 16 residues. CDR3 in amino acids: CASSLSSDGSTDTQYF. CDR3 DNA sequence: TGTGCCAGCAGCTTATCGTCAGACGGGAGCACAGATACGCAGTATTTT.

The rearrangement uses TRBV6-6 and TRBJ1-5; possibly TRBD1 for D (5 bases). This CDR3 region has 16 residues. Trimming shortened V by 5 bases and J by 0 bases, and 14 bases separated the two germline ends. Germline loops: CDR1 MNHNY, CDR2 SVGAGI (reference sequence). The CDR3 sequence is CASSNGGSPSNQPQHF. In DNA, the CDR3 is TGTGCCAGCAGTAATGGGGGTTCTCCTAGCAATCAGCCCCAGCATTTT.

The chain joins TRBV6-5 to TRBJ1-2; 7 positions agree with TRBD1. From germline, CDR1 is MNHEY and CDR2 SVGAGI. The ends lost 6 bases at V and 4 bases at J; junction bases unmatched: 8. The CDR3 contains 14 residues. This CDR3 is CASSTKGGPYGYTF. The DNA of the CDR3 is TGTGCCAGCAGCACGAAAGGGGGCCCCTATGGCTACACCTTC.

This chain joins TRBV3-1 (or the pseudogene TRBV3-2) and TRBJ2-6; D gene ambiguous. The germline V gene encodes CDR1 LGHDT and CDR2 YNNKEL (reference sequence). The CDR3 extends over 16 amino acids. Between the trimmed V and J ends, which lost 7 bases and 4 bases, there was a span of 17 bases. CDR3 nucleotides: TGTGCCAGCATCGGCTCACGAAACCCCGGGGCCAACGTCCTGACTTTC. Protein sequence: CASIGSRNPGANVLTF.

V gene TRBV5-6 combines with J gene TRBJ2-1; 9 bases line up with TRBD2. V gave up 4 bases and J gave up 7 bases; unmatched junction bases: 15. This CDR3 is built from 17 residues. Germline V gene data show CDR1 as SGHDT and CDR2 as YYEEEE. The CDR3 DNA is TGTGCCAGCAGCGCGGGAGTAGCGGGAGTAGTTAGTAATGAGCAGTTCTTC. It encodes CASSAGVAGVVSNEQFF. Combining the CDR3 with reference TRBV5-6 and TRBJ2-1 gives the whole variable domain DAGVTQSPTHLIKTRGQQVTLRCSPKSGHDTVSWYQQALGQGPQFIFQYYEEEERQRGNFPDRFSGHQFPNYSSELNVNALLLGDSALYLCASSAGVAGVVSNEQFFGPGTRLTVL.

CDR3 sequence: CASNYGQNYGYTF. CDR3 coding DNA: TGTGCCAGCAACTACGGACAGAACTATGGCTACACCTTC. The chain joins TRBV6-6 to TRBJ1-2; D may be TRBD1 (6 bases). The CDR3 extends over 13 amino acids. Trimming pared 7 bases from V and 2 bases from J, leaving 11 bases between. Per germline, CDR1 MNHNY and CDR2 SVGAGI (reference sequence).

The rearrangement uses TRBV9 and TRBJ2-2; TRBD2 aligns across 7 bases. Per the germline V gene, CDR1 is SGDLS and CDR2 is YYNGEE. CDR3 length: 15 amino acids. V trimming: 4 bases; J trimming: 3 bases; junction bases outside the gene matches: 6. Here the CDR3 reads CASSLGLEDTGELFF. The CDR3 region has the DNA TGTGCCAGCAGCTTAGGACTAGAAGACACCGGGGAGCTGTTTTTT.

The chain recombines TRBV5-1 with TRBJ2-2; D may be TRBD1 or TRBD2 (6 bases each). The CDR3 runs 17 residues. The V end was cut by 4 bases, the J end by 6 bases, with 22 bases between. The germline gives CDR1 SGHRS, CDR2 YFSETQ. The CDR3 DNA reads TGCGCCAGCAGCGTGGGGGGCGGCAGAACTTTAGCCGGGGAGCTGTTTTTT. Translating gives CASSVGGGRTLAGELFF.

This clone was seen just once. This sequence joins TRBV5-1 and TRBJ2-2; TRBD2 agrees at 10 bases. Trimming removed 5 bases from V and 4 bases from J; junction bases left unmatched: 5. CDR3 length: 15 residues. Germline V gives CDR1 SGHRS, CDR2 YFSETQ. DNA of the CDR3: TGCGCCAGCAGTTTCGGGACTAGCGCCACCGGGGAGCTGTTTTTT. It translates to CASSFGTSATGELFF.

The gene calls are TRBV4-1 and TRBJ2-7; 10 nucleotides match TRBD1. The CDR3 is 16 amino acids. J gave up 1 base and V 4 bases, and 7 bases lay outside the gene matches. Germline assignment: CDR1 MGHRA and CDR2 YSYEKL. The CDR3 sequence is CASSRGQGEGSYEQYF. The CDR3 coding sequence is TGCGCCAGCAGCCGAGGACAGGGGGAAGGATCCTACGAGCAGTACTTC.

In this sample, this clone turned up once. The CDR3 sequence: CAWSPGFRAEAFF. CDR3 in DNA: TGTGCCTGGAGTCCAGGGTTCCGGGCTGAAGCTTTCTTT. This chain connects TRBV30 to TRBJ1-1; a weak D match, TRBD1 (5 bases). Germline V gene lookup returns CDR1 GTSNPN and CDR2 SVGIG (reference sequence). This CDR3 region has 13 residues. V shed 2 bases and J shed 6 bases, with 13 bases lying between them. The whole variable domain, filled in from reference TRBV30 and TRBJ1-1, reads SQTIHQWPATLVQPVGSPLSLECTVEGTSNPNLYWYRQAAGRGLQLLFYSVGIGQISSEVPQNLSASRPQDRQFILSSKKLLLSDSGFYLCAWSPGFRAEAFFGQGTRLTVV.

V gene TRBV30 combines with J gene TRBJ1-2; D is undetermined. Germline V gives CDR1 GTSNPN, CDR2 SVGIG (reference sequence). V was shortened by 0 bases and J by 2 bases, with 10 bases between the two germline ends. The CDR3 is 14 residues long. This chain's CDR3 is CAWSVLRGNYGYTF. As DNA, the CDR3 is TGTGCCTGGAGTGTTTTGCGGGGAAACTATGGCTACACCTTC.